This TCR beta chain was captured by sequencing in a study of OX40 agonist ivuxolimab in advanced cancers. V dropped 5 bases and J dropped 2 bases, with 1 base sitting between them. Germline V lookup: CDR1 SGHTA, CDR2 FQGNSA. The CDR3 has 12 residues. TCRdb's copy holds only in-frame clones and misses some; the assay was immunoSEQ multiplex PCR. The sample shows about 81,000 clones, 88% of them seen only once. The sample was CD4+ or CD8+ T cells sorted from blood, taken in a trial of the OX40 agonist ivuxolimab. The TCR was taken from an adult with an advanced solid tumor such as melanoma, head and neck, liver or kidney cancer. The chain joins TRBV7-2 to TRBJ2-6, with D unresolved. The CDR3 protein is CASSPGANVLTF. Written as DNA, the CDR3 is TGTGCCAGCAGCCCTGGGGCCAACGTCCTGACTTTC.